This entry concerns a single TCR beta chain. This sample is part of a study of blood T cell repertoires in COVID-19. Repertoires were generated with immunoSEQ multiplex PCR, while TCRdb's copy carries only in-frame clones and drops some. The sample contains around 94,000 clones, approximately 91% of which appear only once. V shed 6 bases and J 2 bases; nucleotides not matched to a gene: 8. The CDR3 totals 15 residues. Germline V gene data show CDR1 as MNHEY and CDR2 as SVGAGI. The specimen was peripheral blood. The V call is TRBV6-5, the J call TRBJ2-3; 7 nucleotides match TRBD1. The sequence was obtained from a man between 18 and 35 years old with acute or convalescent COVID-19. DNA of the CDR3: TGTGCCAGCAGCCTAACAGGGGCGACCACAGATACGCAGTATTTT. It is translated as CASSLTGATTDTQYF.